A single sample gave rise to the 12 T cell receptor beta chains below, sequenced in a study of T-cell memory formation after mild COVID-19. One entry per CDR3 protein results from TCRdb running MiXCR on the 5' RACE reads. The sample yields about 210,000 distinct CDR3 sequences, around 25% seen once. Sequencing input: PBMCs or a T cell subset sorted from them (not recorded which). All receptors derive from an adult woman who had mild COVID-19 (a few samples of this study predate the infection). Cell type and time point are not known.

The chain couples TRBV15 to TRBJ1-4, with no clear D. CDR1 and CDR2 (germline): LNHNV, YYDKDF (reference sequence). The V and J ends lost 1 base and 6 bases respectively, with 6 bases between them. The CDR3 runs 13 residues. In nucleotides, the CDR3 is TGTGCCACCAGCAGAGGACCCGATGAAAAACTGTTTTTT. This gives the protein CATSRGPDEKLFF. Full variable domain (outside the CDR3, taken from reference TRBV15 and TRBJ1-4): DAMVIQNPRYQVTQFGKPVTLSCSQTLNHNVMYWYQQKSSQAPKLLFHYYDKDFNNEADTPDNFQSRRPNTSFCFLDIRSPGLGDTAMYLCATSRGPDEKLFFGSGTQLSVL.

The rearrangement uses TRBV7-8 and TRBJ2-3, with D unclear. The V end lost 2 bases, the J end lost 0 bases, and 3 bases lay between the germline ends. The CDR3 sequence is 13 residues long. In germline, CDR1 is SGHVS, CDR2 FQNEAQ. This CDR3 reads CASSLLSTDTQYF. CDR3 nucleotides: TGTGCCAGCAGCTTACTAAGCACAGATACGCAGTATTTT.

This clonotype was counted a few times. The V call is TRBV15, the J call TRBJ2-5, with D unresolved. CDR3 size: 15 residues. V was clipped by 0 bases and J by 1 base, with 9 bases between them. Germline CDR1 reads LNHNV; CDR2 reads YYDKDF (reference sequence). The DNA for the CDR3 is TGTGCCACCAGCAGAGATCGGCGGCCCCAAGAGACCCAGTACTTC. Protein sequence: CATSRDRRPQETQYF. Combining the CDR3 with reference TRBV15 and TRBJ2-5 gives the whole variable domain DAMVIQNPRYQVTQFGKPVTLSCSQTLNHNVMYWYQQKSSQAPKLLFHYYDKDFNNEADTPDNFQSRRPNTSFCFLDIRSPGLGDTAMYLCATSRDRRPQETQYFGPGTRLLVL.

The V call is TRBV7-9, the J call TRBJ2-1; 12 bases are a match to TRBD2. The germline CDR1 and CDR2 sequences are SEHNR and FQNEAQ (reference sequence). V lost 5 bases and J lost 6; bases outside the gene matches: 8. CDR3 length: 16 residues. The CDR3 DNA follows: TGTGCCAGCAGCGGATGGAGGACTAGCGGGGCCAATGAGCAGTTCTTC. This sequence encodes CASSGWRTSGANEQFF.

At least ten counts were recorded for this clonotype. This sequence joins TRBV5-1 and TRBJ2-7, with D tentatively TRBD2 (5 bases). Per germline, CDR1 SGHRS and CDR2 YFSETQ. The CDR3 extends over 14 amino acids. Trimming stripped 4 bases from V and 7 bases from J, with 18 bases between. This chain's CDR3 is CASSAAVGVGEQYF. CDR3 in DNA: TGCGCCAGCAGCGCGGCCGTCGGGGTTGGGGAGCAGTACTTC.

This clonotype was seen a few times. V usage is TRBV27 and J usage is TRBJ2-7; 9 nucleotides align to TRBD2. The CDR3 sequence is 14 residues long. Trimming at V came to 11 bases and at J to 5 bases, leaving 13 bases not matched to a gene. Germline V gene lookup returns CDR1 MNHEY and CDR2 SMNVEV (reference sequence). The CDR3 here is CASGGGGVRNEQYF. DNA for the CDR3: TGTGCCTCGGGCGGGGGGGGTGTGCGAAACGAGCAGTACTTC.

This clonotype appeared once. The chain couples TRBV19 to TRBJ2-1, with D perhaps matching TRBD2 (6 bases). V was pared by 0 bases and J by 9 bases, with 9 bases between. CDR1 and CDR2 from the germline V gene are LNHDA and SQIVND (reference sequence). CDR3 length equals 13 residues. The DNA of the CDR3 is TGTGCCAGTAGTATAGAGCGGAGGGGTGAGCAGTTCTTC. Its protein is CASSIERRGEQFF. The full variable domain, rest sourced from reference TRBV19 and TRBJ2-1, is DGGITQSPKYLFRKEGQNVTLSCEQNLNHDAMYWYRQDPGQGLRLIYYSQIVNDFQKGDIAEGYSVSREKKESFPLTVTSAQKNPTAFYLCASSIERRGEQFFGPGTRLTVL.

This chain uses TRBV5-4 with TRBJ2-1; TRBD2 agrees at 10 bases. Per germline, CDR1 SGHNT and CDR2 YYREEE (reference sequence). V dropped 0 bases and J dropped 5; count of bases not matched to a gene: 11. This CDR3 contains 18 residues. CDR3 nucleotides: TGTGCCAGCAGCTTGGCCGGAGGGTGGACTAGCGGCGACAATGAGCAGTTCTTC. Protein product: CASSLAGGWTSGDNEQFF.

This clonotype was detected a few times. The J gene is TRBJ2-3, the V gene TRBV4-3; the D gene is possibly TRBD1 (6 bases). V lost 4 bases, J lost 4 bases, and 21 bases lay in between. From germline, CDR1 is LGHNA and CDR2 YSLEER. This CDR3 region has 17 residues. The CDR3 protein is CASSPAPLGAQPDTQYF. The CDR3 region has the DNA TGCGCCAGCAGCCCCGCACCTTTGGGGGCGCAACCAGATACGCAGTATTTT.

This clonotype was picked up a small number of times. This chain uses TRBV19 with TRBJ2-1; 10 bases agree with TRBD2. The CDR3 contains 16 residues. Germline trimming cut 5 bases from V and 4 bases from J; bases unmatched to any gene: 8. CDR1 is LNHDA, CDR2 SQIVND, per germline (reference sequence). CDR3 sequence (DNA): TGTGCCAGTAGTCGTCTAGCGGGAGCCCAGTACAATGAGCAGTTCTTC. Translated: CASSRLAGAQYNEQFF.

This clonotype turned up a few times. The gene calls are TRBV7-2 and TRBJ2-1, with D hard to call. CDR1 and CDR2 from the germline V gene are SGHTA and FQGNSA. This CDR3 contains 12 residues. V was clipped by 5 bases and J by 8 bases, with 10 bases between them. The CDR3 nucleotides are TGTGCCAGCAGCACGCGGACGGATGAGCAGTTCTTC. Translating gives CASSTRTDEQFF.

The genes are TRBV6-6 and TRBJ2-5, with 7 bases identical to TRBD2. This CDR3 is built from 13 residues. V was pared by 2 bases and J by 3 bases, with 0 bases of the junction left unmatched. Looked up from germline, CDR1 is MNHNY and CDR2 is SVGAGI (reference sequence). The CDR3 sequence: CASSYGGEETQYF. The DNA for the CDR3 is TGTGCCAGCAGTTACGGGGGGGAAGAGACCCAGTACTTC.